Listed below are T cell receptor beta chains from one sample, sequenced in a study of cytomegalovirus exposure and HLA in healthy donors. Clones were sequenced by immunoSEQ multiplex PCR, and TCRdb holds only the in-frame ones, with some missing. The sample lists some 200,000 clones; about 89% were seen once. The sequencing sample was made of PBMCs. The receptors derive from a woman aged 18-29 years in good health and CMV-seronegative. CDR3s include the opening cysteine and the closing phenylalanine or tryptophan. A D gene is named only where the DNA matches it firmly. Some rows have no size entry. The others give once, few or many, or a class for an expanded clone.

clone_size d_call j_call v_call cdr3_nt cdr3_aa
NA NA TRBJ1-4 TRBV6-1 TGTGCCAGCAGTCCCCGGCGTCCGGGGGAAAAACTGTTTTTT CASSPRRPGEKLFF
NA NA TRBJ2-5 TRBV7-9 TGTGCCAGCAGCTTAGGTCCGGAAGAGACCCAGTACTTC CASSLGPEETQYF
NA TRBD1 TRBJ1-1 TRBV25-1 TGTGCCAGCAGAGGGCAGGGGGTCACTGAAGCTTTCTTT CASRGQGVTEAFF
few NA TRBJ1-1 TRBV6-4 TGTGCCAGCAGGCGGACTGGGGTAGATACTGAAGCTTTCTTT CASRRTGVDTEAFF
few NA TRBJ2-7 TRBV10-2 TGCGCCAGCAGTGAGTCAGCTACGGGGACATACGAGCAGTACTTC CASSESATGTYEQYF
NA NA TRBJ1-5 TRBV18 TGTGCCAGCTCACCTCCCGACTCGCCCGATCAGCCCCAGCATTTT CASSPPDSPDQPQHF
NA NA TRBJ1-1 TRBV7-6 TGTGCCAGCAGCTTGGGGGCATCTGGTGAAGCTTTCTTT CASSLGASGEAFF
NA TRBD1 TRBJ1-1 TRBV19 TGTGCCAGTAGTATGTTCGGGCAGGGGGCAAGGGGAACTGAAGCTTTCTTT CASSMFGQGARGTEAFF
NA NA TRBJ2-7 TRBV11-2 TGTGCCAGCAGCTTGGACAGATACTCCTACGAGCAGTACTTC CASSLDRYSYEQYF
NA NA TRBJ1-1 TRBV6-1 TGTGCCAGCAGCGTTTCAGGTATGAACACTGAAGCTTTCTTT CASSVSGMNTEAFF
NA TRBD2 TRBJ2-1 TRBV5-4 TGTGCCAGCAGTCTTAGACTAGCGGGAGTTGATGAGCAGTTCTTC CASSLRLAGVDEQFF
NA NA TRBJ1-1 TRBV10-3 TGTGCCATCAGTGAGGGGCGAGATGCTGAAGCTTTCTTT CAISEGRDAEAFF
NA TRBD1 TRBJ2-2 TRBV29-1 TGCAGCGCTAAAACAGGGGGTACCGGGGAGCTGTTTTTT CSAKTGGTGELFF
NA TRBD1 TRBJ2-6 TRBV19 TGTGCCAGTAGTATCCAGGACAGGGGAGTCTCTGGGGCCAACGTCCTGACTTTC CASSIQDRGVSGANVLTF